One and the same sample provided the 3 T cell receptor beta chains below, sequenced in a study of T cells in Graves' hyperthyroidism and ophthalmopathy. TCR beta CDR3 region amplification was performed from RNA transcripts. Carried out on the TCR CDR3, a first-round RT-PCR used the HTBI primer set. Each CDR3 protein gets one entry after TCRdb re-called the multiplex PCR reads with MiXCR. The data show fewer than 600,000 distinct CDR3 sequences, with 12% to 15% seen just once and approximately 15% held by the top ten. Sequenced sample: blood. The receptor set was obtained from a woman between 40 and 50 years old with Graves' hyperthyroidism.

This clonotype showed up just a few times. The rearrangement uses TRBV29-1 and TRBJ2-4; the D is unclear. The CDR3 consists of 15 residues. Trimming pared 2 bases from V and 0 bases from J, leaving 11 bases between. Looked up from germline, CDR1 is SQVTM and CDR2 is ANQGSEA. CDR3 nucleotide sequence: TGCAGCGTTGAATCCCAAGAGCTAGCCAAAAACATTCAGTACTTC. Protein product: CSVESQELAKNIQYF.

This clonotype has just a few counts. Being one base from a much bigger clone, this may be a read error. V gene TRBV11-1 combines with J gene TRBJ1-2; no definite D call. Germline V gene sequence: CDR1 SGHAT, CDR2 FQDESV (reference sequence). Deletions cut 5 bases from V and 4 bases from J, with 8 bases between. The CDR3 spans 12 residues. CDR3 sequence: CASSQVGYGYTF. The CDR3 DNA reads TGTGCCAGCAGCCAAGTGGGCTATGGCTACACCTTC.

A remark on this clonotype: The junction does not match germline at one end; this may be a read error. The chain joins TRBV27 to TRBJ2-3; D remains unclear. There are 16 residues in the CDR3. Germline loops: CDR1 MNHEY, CDR2 SMNVEV (reference sequence). The CDR3, as DNA: TGTGCCAGCAAGCTAAAGAGTCGCGGAAGCACAGATACGCAGTGTTTT. This encodes CASKLKSRGSTDTQCF.